This T cell receptor beta chain was observed in a study of blood T cell repertoires in COVID-19. About the study: The United States, Italy and Spain provided the acute and convalescent COVID-19 samples. From T cells, B-cell-depleted T cells, or PBMCs came the material, which was cDNA or gDNA.

Study members were between roughly 18 and 89 years old and lived in 25 or so US regions. Participant-reported clinical history was the basis for cohort assignment. TCRdb's table, derived via immunoSEQ multiplex PCR, lists solely in-frame clones and lacks some. The sample has over 350,000 clones, nearly 90% seen once. Trimming took 5 bases from V and 8 from J, leaving 9 bases between them. The CDR3 extends over 12 amino acids. The germline CDR1 and CDR2 sequences are LNHDA and SQIVND (reference sequence). The TCR originated in a woman under 30 with acute COVID-19. The chain is built from TRBV19 and TRBJ1-4; D perhaps matches TRBD1 (5 bases). Sequencing input: PBMCs or T cells enriched from blood (not recorded which). The CDR3 bases are TGTGCCAGTAGTGGATCAGGGGAAAAACTGTTTTTT. This translates into CASSGSGEKLFF.